This T cell receptor (beta chain) was observed in a study of siplizumab effects on memory and regulatory T cells. Trimming cost V 2 bases and J 5 bases, with 7 bases left between them. The length of the CDR3 is 13 residues. Germline lookup yields CDR1 LNHDA and CDR2 SQIVND (reference sequence). Measured with immunoSEQ multiplex PCR; TCRdb has only the in-frame clones, and not every one. The sample has about 97,000 clones; about 90% are singletons. Material for sequencing was CD4+ T cells sorted from blood. The chain combines TRBV19 with TRBJ1-5; tentative D call: TRBD1 (5 bases). The receptor's source is a human donor in good health. The CDR3: CASSIQGYQPQHF. The CDR3 DNA reads as TGTGCCAGTAGTATACAGGGATATCAGCCCCAGCATTTT.